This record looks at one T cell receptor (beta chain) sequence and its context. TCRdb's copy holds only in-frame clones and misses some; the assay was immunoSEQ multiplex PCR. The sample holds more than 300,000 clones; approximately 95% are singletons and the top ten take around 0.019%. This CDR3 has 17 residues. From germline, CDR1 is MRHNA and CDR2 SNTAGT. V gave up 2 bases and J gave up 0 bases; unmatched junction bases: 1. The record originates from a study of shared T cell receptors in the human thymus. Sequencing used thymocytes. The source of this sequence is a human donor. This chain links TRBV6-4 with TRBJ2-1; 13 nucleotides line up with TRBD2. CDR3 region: CASSDGTSGISYNEQFF. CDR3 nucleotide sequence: TGTGCCAGCAGTGACGGGACTAGCGGGATCTCCTACAATGAGCAGTTCTTC.